Below, 14 T cell receptor beta chains from the same sample are listed, as sequenced in a study of T cells in Graves' hyperthyroidism and ophthalmopathy. TCR beta CDR3 region amplification was performed from RNA transcripts. RT-PCR in the first round (using the HTBI primer set) targeted the TCR CDR3. From the multiplex PCR reads, TCRdb called clonotypes with MiXCR, one entry per CDR3 protein. In the table there are 340,000 or so distinct CDR3 sequences, roughly 18% of which are singletons. The sequencing sample was made of blood. These receptors were collected from a woman aged 50 to 65 with Graves' hyperthyroidism.

The V call is TRBV6-6, the J call TRBJ1-4; tentative D call: TRBD1 (5 bases). The germline CDR1 and CDR2 sequences are MNHNY and SVGAGI (reference sequence). V was shortened by 2 bases and J by 8 bases, with 12 bases between the two germline ends. The CDR3 contains 14 residues. The CDR3 DNA reads TGTGCCAGCAGTTACACGCGGAGGGGAGAAAAACTGTTTTTT. This translates into CASSYTRRGEKLFF.

This clonotype came up many times. The CDR3 here is CASSLRDSNTEFSYEQYF. CDR3 DNA: TGTGCCAGCAGCCTACGGGACTCCAATACCGAGTTCTCCTACGAGCAGTACTTC. The chain links TRBV9 to TRBJ2-7; D may be TRBD2 (6 bases). Deletions cut 4 bases from V and 0 bases from J, with 23 bases between. CDR3 length: 18 residues. Germline V lookup: CDR1 SGDLS, CDR2 YYNGEE.

The chain links TRBV24-1 to TRBJ2-1; maybe TRBD2 (7 bases). This CDR3 contains 13 residues. CDR1 is KGHDR, CDR2 SFDVKD, per germline. V was shortened by 4 bases and J by 12 bases, with 15 bases between the two germline ends. The CDR3 DNA follows: TGTGCCACCAGTGACCCGGACGGGGGGCTGCAGTTCTTC. The encoded protein is CATSDPDGGLQFF.

This clonotype was observed many times. J is TRBJ1-2 and V is TRBV5-1; D possibly corresponds to TRBD1 (5 bases). Trimming took 4 bases from V and 6 from J, leaving 13 bases between them. CDR1 and CDR2 from the germline V gene are SGHRS and YFSETQ. CDR3 length: 13 residues. The CDR3, as DNA: TGCGCCAGCAGCCATGAGACAGAAGATGGCTACACCTTC. Its protein product is CASSHETEDGYTF.

The sample holds many counts of this clonotype. The rearrangement joins TRBV12-5 to TRBJ1-5; D uncertain. The CDR3 covers 13 residues. V gave up 4 bases and J gave up 5 bases, with 9 bases separating them. Germline-derived CDR1 and CDR2 are LGHNT and FRNRAP. The CDR3 DNA follows: TGTGCTAGTGGTTCCCTAATCGATCAGCCCCAGCATTTT. Translation gives CASGSLIDQPQHF.

This clonotype was seen many times. The chain carries TRBV12-3 or TRBV12-4 and TRBJ1-2; D remains unclear. This CDR3 comprises 15 residues. V lost 2 bases, J lost 4 bases, and 14 bases lay in between. The CDR3 reads CASSLRSEPSYGYTF. The CDR3 DNA follows: TGTGCCAGCAGTTTACGGTCCGAACCGTCCTATGGCTACACCTTC.

This clonotype was seen a few times. CDR3 DNA sequence: TGTGCCAGCTCACCACGTAACCGGGGCGGAAGAGAGACCCAGTACTTC. This gives the protein CASSPRNRGGRETQYF. This chain links TRBV18 with TRBJ2-5; D possibly uses TRBD1 or TRBD2 (5 bases each). Germline CDR1 and CDR2: KGHSH and LQKENI. V was clipped by 1 base and J by 4 bases, with 16 bases between them. The CDR3 runs 16 residues.

The table lists this clonotype with many counts. CDR3 DNA: TGCAGTGTAAGGTATAGCGGATTCTACAATGAGCAGTTCTTC. Its protein product is CSVRYSGFYNEQFF. V usage is TRBV20-1 and J usage is TRBJ2-1, with D tentatively TRBD2 (6 bases). CDR3 length: 14 residues. The V gene's germline CDR1 is DFQATT and CDR2 SNEGSKA (reference sequence). V gave up 7 bases and J gave up 3 bases, with 16 bases separating them.

Ten or more counts support this clonotype. CDR3 protein: CATSDHGLAGGTDTQYF. The CDR3 DNA is TGTGCCACCAGTGACCACGGACTTGCGGGGGGCACAGATACGCAGTATTTT. The V and J genes are TRBV24-1 and TRBJ2-3; TRBD2 aligns across 7 bases. The V segment lost 4 bases and the J segment 1 base; nucleotides outside the gene matches: 10. This CDR3 has 17 residues. CDR1 and CDR2 from the germline V gene are KGHDR and SFDVKD.

This clonotype was observed at least ten times. The chain links TRBV6-1 to TRBJ1-2; TRBD1 matches 9 bases. Per germline, CDR1 MNHNS and CDR2 SASEGT. V lost 10 bases to trimming and J lost 4 bases; unmatched junction nucleotides: 7. The CDR3 is 13 amino acids. CDR3 residues: CATSTGGIYGYTF. Here the CDR3 DNA reads TGTGCCACCTCGACAGGGGGGATCTATGGCTACACCTTC.

The chain is built from TRBV7-3 and TRBJ2-2; D may correspond to TRBD1 or TRBD2 (5 bases each). The CDR3 runs to 16 residues. Per the germline V gene, CDR1 is SGHTA and CDR2 is FQGTGA. V lost 1 base and J lost 2, with 11 bases in between. CDR3 residues: CASSLNSRDNTGELFF. The CDR3 coding sequence is TGTGCCAGCAGCTTAAATTCCAGGGACAACACCGGGGAGCTGTTTTTT. Looking up the rest from reference TRBV7-3 and TRBJ2-2 gives the full variable domain: GAGVSQTPSNKVTEKGKYVELRCDPISGHTALYWYRQSLGQGPEFLIYFQGTGAADDSGLPNDRFFAVRPEGSVSTLKIQRTERGDSAVYLCASSLNSRDNTGELFFGEGSRLTVL.

This clonotype was seen ten or more times. V usage is TRBV10-3 and J usage is TRBJ2-7; TRBD1 aligns across 9 bases. CDR3 length: 13 residues. Germline V gene sequence: CDR1 ENHRY, CDR2 SYGVKD. The V segment lost 4 bases and the J segment 6 bases; nucleotides outside the gene matches: 4. Here the CDR3 reads CAISAQGAGEQYV. The CDR3 DNA reads as TGTGCCATCAGTGCACAGGGGGCTGGCGAGCAGTACGTC.

This clonotype came up a few times. The rearrangement joins TRBV6-1 to TRBJ2-1; D not certain. Trimming took off 9 bases at V and 0 bases at J, with 12 bases between the two ends. Germline CDR1 MNHNS, CDR2 SASEGT. The CDR3 spans 14 residues. CDR3 sequence (DNA): TGTGCCAGTTCCCGCATGAGCTCCTACAATGAGCAGTTCTTC. Its translation is CASSRMSSYNEQFF.

Ten or more counts support this clonotype. The chain joins TRBV3-1 to TRBJ2-5, with 9 nucleotides matching TRBD2. Germline V gives CDR1 LGHDT, CDR2 YNNKEL (reference sequence). V lost 4 bases, J lost 5 bases, and 8 bases stayed unmatched. This CDR3 has 15 amino acids. The chain's CDR3 is CASSPSRTSAETQYF. The CDR3 DNA follows: TGTGCCAGCAGCCCTAGCCGGACTAGCGCGGAGACCCAGTACTTC.